This T cell receptor (beta chain) was profiled in a study of blood T cell repertoires in COVID-19. Study-wide background: Both acute and convalescent COVID-19 samples were obtained from the United States, Italy and Spain. PBMCs, B-cell-depleted T cells, or T cells were the source of the cDNA or gDNA that made up the material.

Authors' methods: Cell counts per sample came from amplifying reference gene primers. Clones were sequenced by immunoSEQ multiplex PCR, and TCRdb holds only the in-frame ones, with some missing. V and J calls and clone size are as listed in that table; D and trimming were resolved from the DNA. The sample gives 250,000 to 350,000 clones, roughly 90% of which show up once; roughly 10% is in the top ten. CDR1 is ENHRY, CDR2 SYGVKD, per germline. The J segment lost 7 bases and the V segment lost 10 bases, leaving 10 bases of the junction unmatched. CDR3 length equals 14 residues. The rearrangement links TRBV10-3 to TRBJ2-1; TRBD2 aligns across 10 bases. Sequenced sample: peripheral blood. The clonotype was recovered from a woman under 40 with COVID-19, enrolled during active disease. Here the CDR3 DNA reads TGTGCCACTAGGGCGGCTAGCGGGAGAAATGAGCAGTTCTTC. This gives the protein CATRAASGRNEQFF.